The 21 T cell receptor beta chains listed next were all sequenced from one sample in a study of blood T cell repertoires in COVID-19. Using immunoSEQ multiplex PCR, the repertoire was profiled, and TCRdb retains in-frame clones only, with some absent. The sample holds 150,000 to 200,000 clones, around 85% seen once. The sample comprised peripheral blood. The source of these receptors is a man in his 60s with active or convalescent COVID-19.

The rearrangement uses TRBV27 and TRBJ2-3, with D hard to call. There are 13 residues in the CDR3. Germline lookup yields CDR1 MNHEY and CDR2 SMNVEV (reference sequence). Trimming removed 0 bases from V and 4 bases from J, with 5 bases in between. The CDR3 loop reads CASSLSFADTQYF. DNA for the CDR3: TGTGCCAGCAGTTTATCGTTCGCAGATACGCAGTATTTT.

This clone has more than one count but fewer than ten. The chain has TRBV4-1 and TRBJ2-7, with a weak D call TRBD1 (6 bases). V was cut by 4 bases and J by 2 bases, with 15 bases left in between. The CDR3 sequence is 15 residues long. The V gene's germline CDR1 is MGHRA and CDR2 YSYEKL. The CDR3: CASSPSRGTTYEQYF. The DNA of the CDR3 is TGCGCCAGCAGCCCGTCGAGGGGGACCACCTACGAGCAGTACTTC.

The CDR3 spells CASSLARGTRGTGELFF. The CDR3 DNA sequence: TGCGCCAGCAGCTTGGCCAGGGGGACCCGAGGCACCGGGGAGCTGTTTTTT. This chain links TRBV5-1 with TRBJ2-2; 7 bases agree with TRBD1. There are 17 residues in the CDR3. V shed 0 bases and J 4 bases; nucleotides not matched to a gene: 9. Germline V lookup: CDR1 SGHRS, CDR2 YFSETQ.

The chain has TRBV29-1 and TRBJ2-5; 9 nucleotides line up with TRBD1. V trimming: 4 bases; J trimming: 3 bases; junction bases outside the gene matches: 9. The germline CDR1 and CDR2 sequences are SQVTM and ANQGSEA. This CDR3 contains 15 residues. The CDR3 region is CSVAYGTGSEETQYF. CDR3 coding DNA: TGCAGCGTTGCTTACGGGACAGGGTCGGAAGAGACCCAGTACTTC.

Points on this clone: At the DNA level, this CDR3 is encoded by other sequences in the same sample as well. This sequence joins TRBV5-1 and TRBJ1-6, with TRBD1 matching 7 bases. With V trimmed by 2 bases and J by 5 bases, 4 bases remained unmatched. Per germline, CDR1 SGHRS and CDR2 YFSETQ. This CDR3 comprises 15 residues. CDR3 nucleotides: TGCGCCAGCAGCTTTACCGGGACAGATAATTCACCCCTCCACTTT. Amino acid sequence: CASSFTGTDNSPLHF. The full variable domain, in which reference TRBV5-1 and TRBJ1-6 provide the parts outside the CDR3, is KAGVTQTPRYLIKTRGQQVTLSCSPISGHRSVSWYQQTPGQGLQFLFEYFSETQRNKGNFPGRFSGRQFSNSRSEMNVSTLELGDSALYLCASSFTGTDNSPLHFGNGTRLTVT.

J is TRBJ2-1 and V is TRBV5-4; D call uncertain. The V gene lost 2 bases and the J gene lost 5 bases, with 8 bases spanning the gap. CDR1 and CDR2 (germline): SGHNT, YYREEE (reference sequence). The CDR3 runs to 13 residues. CDR3 DNA sequence: TGTGCCAGCAGCTTACCTTACAACAATGAGCAGTTCTTC. Protein product: CASSLPYNNEQFF.

J is TRBJ1-1 and V is TRBV3-1 (or the pseudogene TRBV3-2); D ambiguous. The CDR3 has 15 residues. Germline assignment: CDR1 LGHDT and CDR2 YNNKEL (reference sequence). The germline V and J ends were trimmed by 5 bases and 10 bases, with 23 bases remaining between them. The chain's CDR3 is CASSNPPGPAGGAFF. CDR3 nucleotide sequence: TGTGCCAGCAGCAACCCCCCAGGTCCGGCGGGAGGAGCTTTCTTT.

This sequence joins TRBV18 and TRBJ1-2; 7 nucleotides match TRBD1. This CDR3 has 13 amino acids. In germline, CDR1 is KGHSH, CDR2 LQKENI. The V and J ends lost 4 bases and 6 bases, in that order; junction bases with no gene match: 5. The CDR3 sequence: CASSRQGLDGYTF. For the CDR3, the DNA is TGTGCCAGCTCACGACAGGGCTTGGATGGCTACACCTTC.

This chain connects TRBV3-1 (or the pseudogene TRBV3-2) to TRBJ2-7, with 10 positions matching TRBD2. The length of the CDR3 is 14 residues. Germline values: CDR1 LGHDT, CDR2 YNNKEL (reference sequence). The trim removed 4 bases at V and 0 bases at J, leaving 0 bases unmatched. CDR3 in DNA: TGTGCCAGCAGCCCTAGCGGGAGCTCCTACGAGCAGTACTTC. Protein product: CASSPSGSSYEQYF.

The chain uses TRBV10-3 and TRBJ2-1, with 9 bases that match TRBD1. J was trimmed by 8 bases and V by 6 bases; bases with no gene match: 5. CDR1 and CDR2 from the germline V gene are ENHRY and SYGVKD. The CDR3 has 13 amino acids. CDR3 sequence: CAISGTGLHEQFF. The CDR3 nucleotides are TGTGCCATCAGCGGGACAGGGCTCCATGAGCAGTTCTTC.

A single count supports this clone. This sequence joins TRBV5-8 and TRBJ1-5; D might be TRBD1 (5 bases). The V gene's germline CDR1 is SGHTS and CDR2 YDEGEE. Trimming took 2 bases from V and 0 from J, leaving 12 bases between them. There are 16 residues in the CDR3. Here the CDR3 DNA reads TGTGCCAGCAGCTTTCGACAGACCAATAGCAATCAGCCCCAGCATTTT. It translates to CASSFRQTNSNQPQHF.

The V call is TRBV3-1 (or the pseudogene TRBV3-2), the J call TRBJ2-1, with TRBD2 identical over 12 bases. The trim removed 6 bases at V and 6 bases at J, leaving 9 bases unmatched. The CDR3 runs 16 residues. The germline CDR1 and CDR2 sequences are LGHDT and YNNKEL (reference sequence). The CDR3 is CASSPQTSGRVNEQFF. CDR3 DNA: TGTGCCAGCAGTCCTCAGACTAGCGGGAGAGTCAATGAGCAGTTCTTC.

This chain uses TRBV10-3 with TRBJ2-7, with 9 bases lining up with TRBD2. Germline V CDR1 and CDR2: ENHRY, SYGVKD. There are 15 residues in the CDR3. V was clipped by 2 bases and J by 2 bases; unmatched bases: 4. CDR3 amino acids: CAISEPTSGTYEQYF. In DNA, the CDR3 is TGTGCCATCAGTGAGCCGACTAGCGGCACCTACGAGCAGTACTTC.

For this clone: Other DNA sequences within the sample encode an identical CDR3. The V call is TRBV28, the J call TRBJ2-7; 10 positions match TRBD1. The V gene's germline CDR1 is MDHEN and CDR2 SYDVKM. The J segment lost 6 bases and the V segment lost 4 bases, leaving 3 bases of the junction unmatched. The CDR3 is 13 amino acids. CDR3 amino acids: CASSSGQGGEQYF. The DNA for the CDR3 is TGTGCCAGCAGTTCAGGACAGGGGGGCGAGCAGTACTTC.

The chain carries TRBV5-6 and TRBJ1-3, with a tentative D call TRBD1 (6 bases). This CDR3 is 15 amino acids long. In germline, CDR1 is SGHDT, CDR2 YYEEEE. The V end was cut by 3 bases, the J end by 2 bases, with 12 bases between. The CDR3 DNA follows: TGTGCCAGCAGCTACTTGGACAGTCCTGGAAACACCATATATTTT. Amino acids: CASSYLDSPGNTIYF.

The chain is built from TRBV5-8 and TRBJ2-1; 9 positions match TRBD1. Germline lookup yields CDR1 SGHTS and CDR2 YDEGEE. The ends lost 4 bases at V and 3 bases at J; junction bases unmatched: 5. The CDR3 has 15 residues. The DNA for the CDR3 is TGTGCCAGCAGCACCCGGGACAGGGTCTACAATGAGCAGTTCTTC. Translating gives CASSTRDRVYNEQFF.

This clone was observed a handful of times. This chain joins TRBV6-5 and TRBJ2-1; TRBD2 aligns across 7 bases. In germline, CDR1 is MNHEY, CDR2 SVGAGI. The CDR3 has 16 amino acids. V gave up 0 bases and J gave up 9 bases; unmatched junction bases: 11. The CDR3 DNA reads TGTGCCAGCAGTTACTCGCAGGGACTACCTATTGGTGAGCAGTTCTTC. Translation: CASSYSQGLPIGEQFF.

The chain is built from TRBV27 and TRBJ1-5, with unresolved D. Trimming stripped 0 bases from V and 4 bases from J, with 10 bases between. The CDR3 has 15 residues. Germline CDR1 MNHEY, CDR2 SMNVEV (reference sequence). This CDR3 is CASSLSVRGNQPQHF. Here the CDR3 DNA reads TGTGCCAGCAGTTTATCGGTCCGAGGGAATCAGCCCCAGCATTTT.

The chain has TRBV4-1 and TRBJ2-2; D remains ambiguous. The CDR3 has 15 amino acids. Germline V gene lookup returns CDR1 MGHRA and CDR2 YSYEKL. The V end lost 2 bases, the J end lost 6 bases, and 13 bases lay between the germline ends. For the CDR3, the DNA is TGCGCCAGCAGCCAATTTGCGCCGCCACCCGGGGAGCTGTTTTTT. It is translated as CASSQFAPPPGELFF.

The rearrangement links TRBV5-1 to TRBJ2-1; 10 bases map to TRBD2. Trimming cost V 3 bases and J 14 bases; bases outside gene matches: 8. Per the germline V gene, CDR1 is SGHRS and CDR2 is YFSETQ. This CDR3 is 13 amino acids long. CDR3 loop: CASSYGTSVLEFF. CDR3 DNA sequence: TGCGCCAGCAGCTACGGGACTAGCGTCCTGGAGTTCTTC.

This rearrangement joins TRBV3-1 (or the pseudogene TRBV3-2) to TRBJ2-2; D is unresolved. Germline lookup yields CDR1 LGHDT and CDR2 YNNKEL (reference sequence). V was pared by 1 base and J by 2 bases, with 5 bases between. The CDR3 covers 14 residues. The CDR3 DNA reads as TGTGCCAGCAGCCAAGTCACTAACACCGGGGAGCTGTTTTTT. Translated: CASSQVTNTGELFF.